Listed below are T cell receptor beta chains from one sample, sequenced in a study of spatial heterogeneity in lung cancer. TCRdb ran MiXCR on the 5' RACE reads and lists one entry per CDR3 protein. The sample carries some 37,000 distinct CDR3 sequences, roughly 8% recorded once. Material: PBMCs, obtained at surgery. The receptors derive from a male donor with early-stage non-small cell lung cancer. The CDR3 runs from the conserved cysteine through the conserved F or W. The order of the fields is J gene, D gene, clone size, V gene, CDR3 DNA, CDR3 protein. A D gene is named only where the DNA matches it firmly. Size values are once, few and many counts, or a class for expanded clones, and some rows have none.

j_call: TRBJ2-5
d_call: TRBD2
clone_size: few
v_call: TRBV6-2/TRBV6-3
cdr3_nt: TGTGCCAGCAGTTACCCTTGGGTAGCGGGGGCCCAGGAGACCCAGTACTTC
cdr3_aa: CASSYPWVAGAQETQYF

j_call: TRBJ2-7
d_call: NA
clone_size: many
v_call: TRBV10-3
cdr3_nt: TGTGCCATCAGTACAGGGAGCCACGAGCAGTACTTC
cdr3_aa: CAISTGSHEQYF

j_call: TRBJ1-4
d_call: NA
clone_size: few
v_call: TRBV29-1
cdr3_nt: TGCAGCGTTGGGAGTTTTTCAGGAAAACTGTTTTTT
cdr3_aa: CSVGSFSGKLFF

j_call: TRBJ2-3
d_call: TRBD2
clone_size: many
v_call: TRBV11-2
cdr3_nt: TGTGCCAGCAGCTTAGGAGGACTAGCGGGGGCAGATACGCAGTATTTT
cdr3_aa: CASSLGGLAGADTQYF

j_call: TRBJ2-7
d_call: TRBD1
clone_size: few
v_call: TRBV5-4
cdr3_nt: TGTGCCAGCAGCCCCAAGGAGGGACAGGACCCCTACGAGCAGTACTTC
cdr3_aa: CASSPKEGQDPYEQYF

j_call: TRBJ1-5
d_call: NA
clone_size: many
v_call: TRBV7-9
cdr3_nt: TGTGCCAGCAGCGGTCCAGGGGAGGGTCAGCCCCAGCATTTT
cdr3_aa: CASSGPGEGQPQHF

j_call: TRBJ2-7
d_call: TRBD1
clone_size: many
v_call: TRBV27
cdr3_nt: TGTGCCAGCAGTCCGGGACAGATATCCTACGAGCAGTACTTC
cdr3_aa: CASSPGQISYEQYF

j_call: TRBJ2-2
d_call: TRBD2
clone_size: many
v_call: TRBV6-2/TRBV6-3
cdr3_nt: TGTGCCAGTCGCCCAGGGACTAGCGGGAGTAGCAGGACCGGGGAGCTGTTTTTT
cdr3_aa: CASRPGTSGSSRTGELFF

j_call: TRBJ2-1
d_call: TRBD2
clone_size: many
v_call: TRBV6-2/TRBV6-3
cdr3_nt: TGTGCCAGCAGAGAGCCCGGGACTAGCGGGGGGCAGTTCTTC
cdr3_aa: CASREPGTSGGQFF

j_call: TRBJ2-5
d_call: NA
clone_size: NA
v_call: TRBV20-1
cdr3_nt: TGCAGTGCTAGCCCCACTGGGGAGACCCAGTACTTC
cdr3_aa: CSASPTGETQYF

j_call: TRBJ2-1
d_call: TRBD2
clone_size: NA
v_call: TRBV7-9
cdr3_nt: TGTGCCAGCAGCTTCTCGGGGGGGACCTACAATGAGCAGTTCTTC
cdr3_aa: CASSFSGGTYNEQFF

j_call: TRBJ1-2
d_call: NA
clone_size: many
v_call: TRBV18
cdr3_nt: TGTGCCAGCTCACGGTCAGGGGAGCGTGGTGGCTACACCTTC
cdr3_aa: CASSRSGERGGYTF

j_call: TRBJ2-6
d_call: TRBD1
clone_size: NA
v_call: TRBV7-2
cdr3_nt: TGTGCCAGCAGCTTAGGGACAGGGGCTTTTGGGGCCAACGTCCTGACTTTC
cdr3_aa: CASSLGTGAFGANVLTF

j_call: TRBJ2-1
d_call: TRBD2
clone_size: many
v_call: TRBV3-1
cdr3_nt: TGTGCCAGCAGCCAAGGGGCGGCGGGGGGGCCTGCGCAGTTCTTC
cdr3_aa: CASSQGAAGGPAQFF

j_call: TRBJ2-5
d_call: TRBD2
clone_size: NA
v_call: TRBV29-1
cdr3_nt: TGCAGCGTTCCGATTTTCGGGGGGCAAGAGACCCAGTACTTC
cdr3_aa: CSVPIFGGQETQYF

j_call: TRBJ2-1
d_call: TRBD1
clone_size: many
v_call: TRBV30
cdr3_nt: TGTGCCTGGAGTGGACAGGGCTATGAGCAGTTCTTC
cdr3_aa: CAWSGQGYEQFF

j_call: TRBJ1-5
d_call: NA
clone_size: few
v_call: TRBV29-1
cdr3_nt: TGCAGCGTTGAAGCCAGTGGAGGTCAGCCCCAGCATTTT
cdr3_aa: CSVEASGGQPQHF

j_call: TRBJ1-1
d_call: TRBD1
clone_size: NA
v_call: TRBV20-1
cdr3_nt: TGCAGTGCTAGCGGACAGGTAAAGACTGAAGCTTTCTTT
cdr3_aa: CSASGQVKTEAFF

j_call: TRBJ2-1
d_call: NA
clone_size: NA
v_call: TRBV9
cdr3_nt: TGTGCCAGCAGCGTAGTGCCCTGGGGGAGTGGAAGGTACAATGAGCAGTTCTTC
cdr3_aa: CASSVVPWGSGRYNEQFF

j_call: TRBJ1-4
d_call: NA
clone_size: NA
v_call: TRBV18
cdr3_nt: TGTGCCAGCTCACCGGGGTCAGGGCGGAATGAAAAACTGTTTTTT
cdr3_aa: CASSPGSGRNEKLFF

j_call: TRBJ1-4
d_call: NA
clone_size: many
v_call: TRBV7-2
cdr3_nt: TGTGCCAGCAGCTCCCGGGACAAGCCCGGAAAACTGTTTTTT
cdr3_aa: CASSSRDKPGKLFF

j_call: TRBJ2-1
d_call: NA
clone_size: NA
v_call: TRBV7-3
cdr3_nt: TGTGCCAGCAGCCCTTCCGGGACTGCCTACAATGAGCAGTTCTTC
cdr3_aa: CASSPSGTAYNEQFF

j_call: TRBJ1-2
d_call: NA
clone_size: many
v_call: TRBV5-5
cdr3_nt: TGTGCCAGCAGCTTGGTCCCCTCCCGCGGATCTAACTATGGCTACACCTTC
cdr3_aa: CASSLVPSRGSNYGYTF

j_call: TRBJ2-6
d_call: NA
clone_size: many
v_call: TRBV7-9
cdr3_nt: TGTGCCAGCAGCTTCCAGGGTACAGGGGCCAACGTCCTGACTTTC
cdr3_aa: CASSFQGTGANVLTF

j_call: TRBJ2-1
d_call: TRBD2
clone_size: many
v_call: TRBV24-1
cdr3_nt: TGTGCCACCAGTGACCCACAGAGCGGGGACAATGAGCAGTTCTTC
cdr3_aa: CATSDPQSGDNEQFF

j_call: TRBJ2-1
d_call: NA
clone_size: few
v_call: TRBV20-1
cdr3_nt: TGCAGTGCTAGAAGAAGGGTCAGCGGATTTTCCAATGAGCAGTTCTTC
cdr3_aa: CSARRRVSGFSNEQFF

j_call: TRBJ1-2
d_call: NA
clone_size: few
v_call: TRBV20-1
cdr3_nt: TGCAGTGCTCCACTCCGGACAGTTAGTAACTATGGCTACACCTTC
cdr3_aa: CSAPLRTVSNYGYTF

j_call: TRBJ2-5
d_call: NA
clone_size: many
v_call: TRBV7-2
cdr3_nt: TGTGCCAGCAGCTCAGGGTGGGGAATCCAAGAGACCCAGTACTTC
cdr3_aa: CASSSGWGIQETQYF

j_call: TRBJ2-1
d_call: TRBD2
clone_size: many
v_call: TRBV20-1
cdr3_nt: TGCAGTGCTAGTAGCGGGAGCAGCTCCTACAATGAGCAGTTCTTC
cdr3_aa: CSASSGSSSYNEQFF

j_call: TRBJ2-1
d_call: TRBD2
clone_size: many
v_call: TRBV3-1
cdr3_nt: TGTGCCAGCAGCCGAGGACTAGGCGGTGAGCAGTTCTTC
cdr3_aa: CASSRGLGGEQFF

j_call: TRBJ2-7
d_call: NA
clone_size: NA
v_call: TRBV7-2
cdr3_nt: TGTGCCAGCAGCTTTCTCGGGGCCTACGAGCAGTACTTC
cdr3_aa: CASSFLGAYEQYF

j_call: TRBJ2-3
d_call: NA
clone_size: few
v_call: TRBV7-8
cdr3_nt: TGTGCCAGCAGCACCTACTCCAGAGATACGCAGTATTTT
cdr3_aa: CASSTYSRDTQYF